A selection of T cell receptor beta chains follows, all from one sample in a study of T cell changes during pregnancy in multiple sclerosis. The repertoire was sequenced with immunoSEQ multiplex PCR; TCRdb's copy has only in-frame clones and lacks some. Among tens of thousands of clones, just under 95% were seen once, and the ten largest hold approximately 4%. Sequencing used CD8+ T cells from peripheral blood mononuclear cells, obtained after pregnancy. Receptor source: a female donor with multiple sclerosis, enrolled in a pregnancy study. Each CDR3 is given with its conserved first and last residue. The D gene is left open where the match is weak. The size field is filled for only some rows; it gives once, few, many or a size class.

CASSLSRGDFEQYF | TGTGCCAGCAGCCTCTCCCGTGGGGACTTCGAGCAGTACTTC | - | TRBJ2-7 | TRBV7-9 | -
CASTGLAGVETGELFF | TGTGCCAGTACGGGACTAGCGGGAGTAGAAACCGGGGAGCTGTTTTTT | - | TRBJ2-2 | TRBV19 | TRBD2
CARKDNFNEQFF | TGTGCCAGAAAGGACAATTTCAATGAGCAGTTCTTC | - | TRBJ2-1 | TRBV2 | -
CASSLGRLAGADSYEQYF | TGCGCCAGCAGCTTGGGGCGACTAGCGGGAGCTGACTCCTACGAGCAGTACTTC | - | TRBJ2-7 | TRBV5-1 | TRBD2
CASSLAGGGLADNEQFF | TGCGCCAGCAGCTTGGCTGGCGGGGGCCTAGCGGATAATGAGCAGTTCTTC | once | TRBJ2-1 | TRBV5-1 | -
CASSSQGTYNEQFF | TGTGCCAGCAGTTCACAGGGTACCTACAATGAGCAGTTCTTC | - | TRBJ2-1 | TRBV27 | -
CSVGGTSGRDYNEQFF | TGCAGCGTTGGGGGGACTAGCGGGAGGGACTACAATGAGCAGTTCTTC | - | TRBJ2-1 | TRBV29-1 | TRBD2
CASSPRPYEKLFF | TGTGCCAGCAGCCCGAGGCCCTATGAAAAACTGTTTTTT | - | TRBJ1-4 | TRBV14 | -
CASSLASGAPYEQYF | TGTGCCAGCAGCTTAGCTAGCGGGGCCCCCTACGAGCAGTACTTC | - | TRBJ2-7 | TRBV7-3 | TRBD2
CASSSTGTGTYEQYF | TGTGCCAGCAGCTCCACCGGGACAGGGACCTACGAGCAGTACTTC | - | TRBJ2-7 | TRBV5-4 | TRBD1
CARSFSSGRAREQYF | TGTGCCAGAAGCTTCTCTAGCGGGAGGGCCAGGGAGCAGTACTTC | once | TRBJ2-7 | TRBV5-3 | TRBD2
CASSSRDSNYGYTF | TGCGCCAGCAGCTCCCGGGATTCTAACTATGGCTACACCTTC | - | TRBJ1-2 | TRBV5-1 | -